The rows below give T cell receptor beta chains drawn from one sample of a study of blood T cell repertoires in COVID-19. Profiled with immunoSEQ multiplex PCR; TCRdb holds only in-frame clones, not every one. The sample yields around 430,000 clones, around 89% seen once. The source material was peripheral blood. All receptors derive from a woman between 45 and 60 years old with COVID-19, enrolled during active disease. Both conserved end residues are part of each CDR3. D genes are given only for firm matches. A clone size is listed for some rows: how often the clone was seen (once, few, many), or a class if it is expanded.

CDR3: CASSLGSGGSGANVLTF
DNA: TGTGCCAGCAGCTTAGGTAGCGGGGGGTCTGGGGCCAACGTCCTGACTTTC
size: .
V: TRBV7-2
J: TRBJ2-6
D: TRBD2

CDR3: CASTDQGREQYF
DNA: TGTGCCAGCACTGATCAGGGGCGGGAGCAGTACTTC
size: .
V: TRBV28
J: TRBJ2-7
D: .

CDR3: CSARQENRGEQYF
DNA: TGCAGCGCACGACAGGAAAATCGGGGCGAGCAGTACTTC
size: .
V: TRBV29-1
J: TRBJ2-7
D: .

CDR3: CASSLGGSNNEQFF
DNA: TGTGCCAGCAGCTTGGGGGGATCAAACAATGAGCAGTTCTTC
size: .
V: TRBV9
J: TRBJ2-1
D: .

CDR3: CASSLVSSGGATDTQYF
DNA: TGTGCCAGCAGCTTAGTATCTAGCGGGGGGGCCACAGATACGCAGTATTTT
size: .
V: TRBV7-2
J: TRBJ2-3
D: TRBD2

CDR3: CASSFHRGTDLRNTEAFF
DNA: TGTGCCAGCAGCTTTCATAGGGGGACAGATCTAAGGAACACTGAAGCTTTCTTT
size: .
V: TRBV11-2
J: TRBJ1-1
D: TRBD1

CDR3: CASSSQGFNQPQHF
DNA: TGTGCCAGCAGCTCCCAGGGGTTCAATCAGCCCCAGCATTTT
size: few
V: TRBV7-9
J: TRBJ1-5
D: .

CDR3: CASSLDRAYNSPLHF
DNA: TGTGCCAGCAGCTTGGACAGGGCCTATAATTCACCCCTCCACTTT
size: few
V: TRBV11-2
J: TRBJ1-6
D: TRBD1

CDR3: CASSFGRGTDNEQFF
DNA: TGCGCCAGCAGCTTTGGGCGGGGGACCGACAATGAGCAGTTCTTC
size: .
V: TRBV5-1
J: TRBJ2-1
D: TRBD2

CDR3: CASSLRDEQYF
DNA: TGTGCCAGCAGTTTAAGAGACGAGCAGTACTTC
size: .
V: TRBV12-3/TRBV12-4
J: TRBJ2-7
D: .

CDR3: CATSFLSGANVLTF
DNA: TGTGCCACCAGCTTTCTCTCTGGGGCCAACGTCCTGACTTTC
size: .
V: TRBV15
J: TRBJ2-6
D: .

CDR3: CARSFGSYEQYF
DNA: TGTGCCAGAAGCTTCGGGTCCTACGAGCAGTACTTC
size: .
V: TRBV5-3
J: TRBJ2-7
D: .

CDR3: CASSLAGHQETQYF
DNA: TGTGCCAGCAGTTTAGCGGGGCACCAAGAGACCCAGTACTTC
size: .
V: TRBV28
J: TRBJ2-5
D: .

CDR3: CASSQLSPRDTRTRRTEAFF
DNA: TGCGCCAGCAGCCAACTTTCCCCCCGGGACACTCGCACCCGCAGGACTGAAGCTTTCTTT
size: .
V: TRBV4-1
J: TRBJ1-1
D: .

CDR3: CASSPEGGANRNEQYF
DNA: TGTGCCAGTAGCCCCGAGGGGGGGGCCAACCGCAACGAGCAGTACTTC
size: .
V: TRBV19
J: TRBJ2-7
D: .

CDR3: CASSVGRGTGELFF
DNA: TGTGCCAGCAGCGTTGGCCGGGGGACCGGGGAGCTGTTTTTT
size: .
V: TRBV9
J: TRBJ2-2
D: .

CDR3: CASRMGARGDTGELFF
DNA: TGTGCCAGCAGGATGGGGGCCAGGGGTGACACCGGGGAGCTGTTTTTT
size: .
V: TRBV21-1
J: TRBJ2-2
D: .

CDR3: CAWSPGPPGQFF
DNA: TGTGCCTGGAGCCCTGGTCCCCCAGGGCAGTTCTTC
size: .
V: TRBV30
J: TRBJ2-1
D: .

CDR3: CASSGQGGNQPQHF
DNA: TGTGCCAGCAGCGGACAGGGGGGCAATCAGCCCCAGCATTTT
size: few
V: TRBV2
J: TRBJ1-5
D: TRBD1

CDR3: CASSSAGTSGFYEQYF
DNA: TGTGCCAGCAGCTCAGCCGGGACTAGCGGTTTCTACGAGCAGTACTTC
size: .
V: TRBV9
J: TRBJ2-7
D: TRBD2

CDR3: CASSWTRTGYLPQHF
DNA: TGTGCCAGCAGTTGGACCCGGACAGGGTATCTGCCCCAGCATTTT
size: .
V: TRBV6-5
J: TRBJ1-5
D: TRBD1

CDR3: CATSPRTGRNEKLFF
DNA: TGTGCCACCAGCCCTCGGACAGGGAGGAATGAAAAACTGTTTTTT
size: .
V: TRBV15
J: TRBJ1-4
D: TRBD1

CDR3: CASSSLGLPEAFF
DNA: TGCGCCAGCAGTTCCTTAGGACTTCCTGAAGCTTTCTTT
size: .
V: TRBV5-1
J: TRBJ1-1
D: .

CDR3: CASSPDRASTDTQYF
DNA: TGCGCCAGCAGCCCGGACAGGGCTAGCACAGATACGCAGTATTTT
size: .
V: TRBV5-1
J: TRBJ2-3
D: TRBD1

CDR3: CASSLELAEPQETQYF
DNA: TGCGCCAGCAGCTTGGAACTAGCGGAGCCACAAGAGACCCAGTACTTC
size: .
V: TRBV5-1
J: TRBJ2-5
D: TRBD2

CDR3: CATRDRANFSGNTIYF
DNA: TGCGCCACCCGGGACAGGGCGAATTTCTCTGGAAACACCATATATTTT
size: .
V: TRBV5-1
J: TRBJ1-3
D: TRBD1

CDR3: CSVVKGDTEAFF
DNA: TGCAGCGTTGTCAAAGGGGACACTGAAGCTTTCTTT
size: .
V: TRBV29-1
J: TRBJ1-1
D: .

CDR3: CASSLAKTSGQETQYF
DNA: TGCGCCAGCAGCTTGGCGAAGACTAGCGGTCAAGAGACCCAGTACTTC
size: .
V: TRBV5-1
J: TRBJ2-5
D: TRBD2

CDR3: CASKGNYGYTF
DNA: TGTGCCAGCAAGGGGAACTATGGCTACACCTTC
size: .
V: TRBV27
J: TRBJ1-2
D: .

CDR3: CASSPGASSTDTQYF
DNA: TGTGCCAGCAGTCCGGGAGCTTCTAGCACAGATACGCAGTATTTT
size: .
V: TRBV6-5
J: TRBJ2-3
D: .

CDR3: CATSDRLDEQFF
DNA: TGTGCCACCAGTGACCGGTTGGATGAGCAGTTCTTC
size: .
V: TRBV24-1
J: TRBJ2-1
D: .

CDR3: CSASSGLSNQPQHF
DNA: TGCAGTGCTAGTTCAGGGTTGAGCAATCAGCCCCAGCATTTT
size: .
V: TRBV20-1
J: TRBJ1-5
D: .

CDR3: CASSPRTGGEKLFF
DNA: TGTGCCAGCAGCCCGAGAACGGGAGGTGAAAAACTGTTTTTT
size: .
V: TRBV7-9
J: TRBJ1-4
D: .

CDR3: CASSDRAGYGYTF
DNA: TGTGCCAGTAGTGACAGGGCCGGGTATGGCTACACCTTC
size: .
V: TRBV19
J: TRBJ1-2
D: TRBD1

CDR3: CASSLPFIGGNTEAFF
DNA: TGTGCCAGCAGTTTACCTTTCATAGGGGGCAACACTGAAGCTTTCTTT
size: .
V: TRBV28
J: TRBJ1-1
D: TRBD1

CDR3: CASSWGPGNTIYF
DNA: TGTGCCAGCAGCTGGGGCCCTGGAAACACCATATATTTT
size: .
V: TRBV7-9
J: TRBJ1-3
D: .

CDR3: CASSSYQGIGDGYTF
DNA: TGCGCCAGCAGCAGCTATCAGGGGATTGGGGATGGCTACACCTTC
size: .
V: TRBV5-1
J: TRBJ1-2
D: .